A single sample gave rise to the 3 T cell receptor beta chains below, sequenced in a study of beta chain features in type 1 diabetes. The sequenced template was cDNA made from the entire isolated RNA. Clones were sequenced by immunoSEQ multiplex PCR, and TCRdb holds only the in-frame ones, with some missing. The sample has just over 600,000 clones, about a sixth seen once. Source material: naive CD4+ T cells from blood. The receptors derive from a man aged 18 to 29 in good health.

The chain couples TRBV27 to TRBJ1-2, with D possibly TRBD1 on 6 matching bases. The V end was cut by 8 bases, the J end by 0 bases, with 13 bases between. CDR3 length: 14 amino acids. Per germline, CDR1 MNHEY and CDR2 SMNVEV (reference sequence). The CDR3 here is CASRGQPTNYGYTF. CDR3 sequence (DNA): TGTGCCAGCCGCGGACAGCCCACTAACTATGGCTACACCTTC.

This clone was seen a handful of times. The V call is TRBV28, the J call TRBJ2-1; TRBD1 matches at 8 bases. Germline V gene lookup returns CDR1 MDHEN and CDR2 SYDVKM. This CDR3 comprises 15 residues. V was clipped by 3 bases and J by 6 bases; unmatched bases: 7. The chain's CDR3 is CASSFSDRGGNEQFF. DNA of the CDR3: TGTGCCAGCAGTTTTTCCGACAGGGGTGGCAATGAGCAGTTCTTC.

This clone was detected a few times. This sequence joins TRBV4-3 and TRBJ1-6, with a weak D call TRBD1 (6 bases). The CDR3 covers 15 residues. Trimming stripped 6 bases from V and 7 bases from J, with 16 bases between. Germline CDR1 LGHNA, CDR2 YSLEER. CDR3 bases: TGCGCCAGCAGTTTACAGGGACAATACAATTCACCCCTCCACTTT. Translation: CASSLQGQYNSPLHF.